These 16 T cell receptor beta chains originate from one sample sequenced in a study of blood T cell repertoires in COVID-19. The data were produced by immunoSEQ multiplex PCR, yet TCRdb's version contains in-frame clones alone and is incomplete. The sample holds approximately 90,000 clones, about 76% seen once. The sequenced sample consisted of peripheral blood. The receptors were gathered from a human donor in a cohort sampled during active COVID-19.

This rearrangement joins TRBV6-4 to TRBJ2-4; D may be TRBD1 (5 bases). Germline CDR1 and CDR2: MRHNA and SNTAGT. The V end lost 7 bases, the J end lost 1 base, and 17 bases lay between the germline ends. CDR3 size: 16 residues. CDR3 region: CASTGLSISAKNIQYF. The CDR3 nucleotides read TGTGCCAGCACAGGGCTCTCGATCTCTGCCAAAAACATTCAGTACTTC.

This sequence joins TRBV4-3 and TRBJ1-1; no firm D call. The CDR3 runs 14 residues. Trimming took 0 bases from V and 1 from J, leaving 6 bases between them. Germline CDR1 is LGHNA and CDR2 is YSLEER. The CDR3 loop reads CASSQDVQNTEAFF. The CDR3 DNA follows: TGCGCCAGCAGCCAAGATGTCCAGAACACTGAAGCTTTCTTT.

The chain combines TRBV7-6 with TRBJ2-7; D may be TRBD1 (6 bases). The CDR3 is 15 residues long. CDR1 is SGHVS, CDR2 FNYEAQ, per germline. Trimming took off 1 base at V and 9 bases at J, with 19 bases between the two ends. CDR3 sequence (DNA): TGTGCCAGCAGCTTAGGAGGGGACAAACCCTCCGTGCAGTACTTC. Protein sequence: CASSLGGDKPSVQYF.

This clone was counted between two and nine times. V and J are TRBV10-3 and TRBJ2-7; 9 nucleotides match TRBD2. J was trimmed by 6 bases and V by 0 bases; bases with no gene match: 18. The germline V gene has CDR1 ENHRY and CDR2 SYGVKD. The CDR3 spans 19 residues. The CDR3 DNA reads TGTGCCATCAGTGAGTCGGGTAGGGGGCTCCTAGCGGGAAGGTCCGAGCAGTACTTC. This sequence encodes CAISESGRGLLAGRSEQYF.

This rearrangement joins TRBV5-1 to TRBJ2-7, with TRBD2 matching over 9 bases. CDR1 SGHRS and CDR2 YFSETQ come from the germline V gene. The CDR3 runs 15 residues. V was pared by 0 bases and J by 4 bases, with 5 bases of the junction left unmatched. In DNA form, the CDR3 reads TGCGCCAGCAGCTTGGAGCTAGCGGGACGGTACGAGCAGTACTTC. Its protein is CASSLELAGRYEQYF.

The chain uses TRBV7-2 and TRBJ2-1; D ambiguous. The CDR3 length is 13 residues. The germline gives CDR1 SGHTA, CDR2 FQGNSA. V was shortened by 5 bases and J by 4 bases, with 9 bases between the two germline ends. The CDR3 is CASSPVAYNEQFF. CDR3 bases: TGTGCCAGCAGCCCGGTCGCTTACAATGAGCAGTTCTTC.

The V gene is TRBV5-4, the J gene TRBJ2-6, with a possible D match to TRBD2 (5 bases). This CDR3 spans 18 amino acids. Germline CDR1 is SGHNT and CDR2 is YYREEE (reference sequence). V lost 0 bases to trimming and J lost 4 bases, with 17 bases between them. The CDR3 DNA follows: TGTGCCAGCAGCTTGGGAGCTAGCATAGGAACCGGGGCCAACGTCCTGACTTTC. Amino acid sequence: CASSLGASIGTGANVLTF.

The chain employs TRBV4-1 and TRBJ2-1, with TRBD2 matching 14 bases. From germline, CDR1 is MGHRA and CDR2 YSYEKL. V lost 1 base to trimming and J lost 8 bases; unmatched junction nucleotides: 4. The CDR3 covers 16 residues. The CDR3 region is CASSQAGLAGVYEQFF. The CDR3 DNA follows: TGCGCCAGCAGCCAAGCGGGACTAGCGGGAGTCTATGAGCAGTTCTTC.

As DNA, the CDR3 is TGTGCCAGCTCACCGCTGGGAGGAGACACCGGGGAGCTGTTTTTT. Translating it yields CASSPLGGDTGELFF. The chain uses TRBV18 and TRBJ2-2; perhaps TRBD2 as D (6 bases). Germline CDR1 reads KGHSH; CDR2 reads LQKENI. The CDR3 contains 15 residues. Trimming pared 3 bases from V and 3 bases from J, leaving 11 bases between.

The chain recombines TRBV5-1 with TRBJ2-5, with 10 bases identical to TRBD1. The CDR3 loop spans 15 amino acids. The V segment lost 0 bases and the J segment 7 bases; nucleotides outside the gene matches: 6. CDR1 SGHRS and CDR2 YFSETQ come from the germline V gene. The CDR3 here is CASSLGGQGMGTQYF. CDR3 nucleotide sequence: TGCGCCAGCAGCTTGGGGGGACAGGGGATGGGGACCCAGTACTTC.

This chain connects TRBV5-1 to TRBJ2-3; D is possibly TRBD2 (5 bases). The CDR3 covers 15 residues. Germline-derived CDR1 and CDR2 are SGHRS and YFSETQ. V gave up 0 bases and J gave up 6 bases, with 14 bases separating them. As DNA, the CDR3 is TGCGCCAGCAGCTTGGCCCTGGGAGAGGGTGATACGCAGTATTTT. Translated: CASSLALGEGDTQYF. The entire variable domain, with the rest obtained from reference TRBV5-1 and TRBJ2-3, is as follows: KAGVTQTPRYLIKTRGQQVTLSCSPISGHRSVSWYQQTPGQGLQFLFEYFSETQRNKGNFPGRFSGRQFSNSRSEMNVSTLELGDSALYLCASSLALGEGDTQYFGPGTRLTVL.

J is TRBJ1-1 and V is TRBV19; possibly TRBD1 for D (6 bases). This CDR3 has 13 residues. Trimming shortened V by 7 bases and J by 2 bases, and 11 bases separated the two germline ends. CDR1 is LNHDA and CDR2 is SQIVND in the germline V gene (reference sequence). The CDR3 DNA sequence: TGTGCCAGTAAAGGGGGAATAAACACTGAAGCTTTCTTT. Translating gives CASKGGINTEAFF.

A few counts support this clone. The chain recombines TRBV9 with TRBJ1-5; D might be TRBD1 (6 bases). Per germline, CDR1 SGDLS and CDR2 YYNGEE. CDR3 size: 14 residues. With 0 bases removed from V and 2 bases from J, the gap between germline ends came to 6 bases. The CDR3 loop is CASSVDRGNQPQHF. DNA for the CDR3: TGTGCCAGCAGCGTAGACAGGGGCAATCAGCCCCAGCATTTT.

This chain connects TRBV15 to TRBJ1-4; 8 bases agree with TRBD1. The V and J ends lost 0 bases and 5 bases, in that order; junction bases with no gene match: 5. The CDR3 totals 16 residues. Per germline, CDR1 LNHNV and CDR2 YYDKDF (reference sequence). The CDR3 sequence is CATSRDRQGLNEKLFF. The DNA of the CDR3 is TGTGCCACCAGCAGAGATCGACAGGGGCTAAATGAAAAACTGTTTTTT.

J is TRBJ2-3 and V is TRBV10-3, with 9 bases lining up with TRBD2. Germline values: CDR1 ENHRY, CDR2 SYGVKD. The junction had 4 bases not matched to a gene; V was cut back by 6 bases and J by 3 bases. CDR3 length equals 14 residues. DNA for the CDR3: TGTGCCATCAGAATAGCGGGAGAGACAGATACGCAGTATTTT. This sequence encodes CAIRIAGETDTQYF.

This chain connects TRBV18 to TRBJ1-6; the match to TRBD1 covers 7 bases. V shed 2 bases, J shed 8 bases, and the junction held 3 bases outside the gene matches. This CDR3 spans 14 amino acids. Germline assignment: CDR1 KGHSH and CDR2 LQKENI. The CDR3 bases are TGTGCCAGCTCACCAAACAGGGGATATTCACCCCTCCACTTT. It translates to CASSPNRGYSPLHF.